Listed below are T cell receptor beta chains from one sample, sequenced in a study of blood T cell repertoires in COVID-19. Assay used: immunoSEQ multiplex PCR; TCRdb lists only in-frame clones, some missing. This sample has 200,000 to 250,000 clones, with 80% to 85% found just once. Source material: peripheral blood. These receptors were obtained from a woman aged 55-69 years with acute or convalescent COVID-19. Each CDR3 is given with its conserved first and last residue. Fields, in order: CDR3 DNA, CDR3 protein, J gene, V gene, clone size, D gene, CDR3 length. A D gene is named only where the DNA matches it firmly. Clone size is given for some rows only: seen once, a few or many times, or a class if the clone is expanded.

TGTGCCACCAGTGATTTCCCTCCCCCCACAGAGAGCCCACGTAATAGCAATCAGCCCCAGCATTTT	CATSDFPPPTESPRNSNQPQHF	TRBJ1-5	TRBV24-1	.	.	22
TGTGCCAGCAGCCATAGCGGGGGGGCGAACACCGGGGAGCTGTTTTTT	CASSHSGGANTGELFF	TRBJ2-2	TRBV7-8	.	TRBD2	16
TGTGCCTGGAGTTACCCGGGTGCAACTAATGAAAAACTGTTTTTT	CAWSYPGATNEKLFF	TRBJ1-4	TRBV30	.	.	15
TGTGCCAGCAGTCCCTCAGGGGGTTTTGAAAAACTGTTTTTT	CASSPSGGFEKLFF	TRBJ1-4	TRBV2	.	TRBD1	14
TGTGCCAGCAGGGCAGGGTCCTCCTATAATTCACCCCTCCACTTT	CASRAGSSYNSPLHF	TRBJ1-6	TRBV27	.	.	15
TGCGCCAGCAGCTTGACTAGCGGGGGATACAATGAGCAGTTCTTC	CASSLTSGGYNEQFF	TRBJ2-1	TRBV5-1	.	TRBD2	15
TGTGCCAGCAGTTACCTCCTCGGGGGGGGCAGTGAAAAACTGTTTTTT	CASSYLLGGGSEKLFF	TRBJ1-4	TRBV6-5	.	.	16
TGTGCCAGCAGCTCCGGAAGGTGGACTAGCCCAGATACGCAGTATTTT	CASSSGRWTSPDTQYF	TRBJ2-3	TRBV7-2	.	TRBD2	16
TGCGCCAGCAGTGAGAGGTCCACCGGGACAGGGGGCTCGAGCTCCTACGAGCAGTACTTC	CASSERSTGTGGSSSYEQYF	TRBJ2-7	TRBV10-1	once	TRBD1	20
TGTGCCATCGGACAGGGATTCAACACTGAAGCTTTCTTT	CAIGQGFNTEAFF	TRBJ1-1	TRBV10-3	few	TRBD1	13
TGTGCCTGGAGGACCAGCGGGGGAGGTGTGGGAGGCTACACCTTC	CAWRTSGGGVGGYTF	TRBJ1-2	TRBV30	.	.	15
TGCGCCAGCAGCCAAGATCCAGCGGGGGGGCGAGATACGCAGTATTTT	CASSQDPAGGRDTQYF	TRBJ2-3	TRBV4-1	.	TRBD2	16
TGTGCCAGCAGTGCGGGACAGGGGGCGAGAGGCTACACCTTC	CASSAGQGARGYTF	TRBJ1-2	TRBV2	.	TRBD1	14
TGTGCCAGCAGTGAATCCCCGGGACAGGGGGCGAACTATGGCTACACCTTC	CASSESPGQGANYGYTF	TRBJ1-2	TRBV25-1	.	TRBD1	17
TGCAGTGCTAGTCGGCCGGGGTACACTGAAGCTTTCTTT	CSASRPGYTEAFF	TRBJ1-1	TRBV20-1	.	.	13
TGTGCCAGCAGACCCGGGACAGGGCCCTCTGGAAACACCATATATTTT	CASRPGTGPSGNTIYF	TRBJ1-3	TRBV3-1/TRBV3-2	.	TRBD1	16
TGTGCCAGCAAGACTTTTAATTCACCCCTCCACTTT	CASKTFNSPLHF	TRBJ1-6	TRBV14	.	.	12
TGTGCCTCCAATAACTATGGCTACACCTTC	CASNNYGYTF	TRBJ1-2	TRBV30	.	.	10
TGTGCCTGGAGCCCGGGGGGCTCTGGAAACACCATATATTTT	CAWSPGGSGNTIYF	TRBJ1-3	TRBV30	.	.	14
TGTGCCAGTAGTATCAGGATTTGGGACAGGCCTAATGAAAAACTGTTTTTT	CASSIRIWDRPNEKLFF	TRBJ1-4	TRBV19	.	TRBD1	17
TGCGCCAGCAGCGCCGGACAGGGCGGCGAAAACACCATATATTTT	CASSAGQGGENTIYF	TRBJ1-3	TRBV5-1	.	TRBD1	15
TGTGCCTGGAGTGTTGTTGCAGGTCAGCCCCAGCATTTT	CAWSVVAGQPQHF	TRBJ1-5	TRBV30	.	.	13
TGTGCCAGCAGCCAAGGGACAGCCTCCTACGAGCAGTACTTC	CASSQGTASYEQYF	TRBJ2-7	TRBV3-1/TRBV3-2	.	.	14
TGTGCCAGCAGTGAATGGGCAAGCTCCTATAATTCACCCCTCCACTTT	CASSEWASSYNSPLHF	TRBJ1-6	TRBV2	.	.	16
TGTGCCACCAGCAGAGATACGGACAGGAGAGATCAGCCCCAGCATTTT	CATSRDTDRRDQPQHF	TRBJ1-5	TRBV15	.	TRBD1	16
TGCAGCGTTGAACTCCCAGGGGTAGGTGGCTACACCTTC	CSVELPGVGGYTF	TRBJ1-2	TRBV29-1	.	.	13
TGTGCCAGCAGCGTCGGGGTAGCGACTAATGAAAAACTGTTTTTT	CASSVGVATNEKLFF	TRBJ1-4	TRBV9	.	.	15
TGTGCCTGGAGTCACCCCGGGACAATCTCGCGCGGCTACACCTTC	CAWSHPGTISRGYTF	TRBJ1-2	TRBV30	.	.	15